This entry lists 18 T cell receptor beta chains sequenced from one sample in a study of shared clonotypes between healthy human individuals. The assay was immunoSEQ multiplex PCR, and TCRdb's table has in-frame clones only and misses some. The profile covers around 750,000 clones, with approximately 79% appearing a single time and 1.5% to 2% taken by the ten largest. Sequenced sample: memory CD4+ T cells sorted from blood. Subset reported: CD45RA-negative fraction. Receptors originate from a woman aged 25 to 39 in good health.

This chain's CDR3 is CASQAGRKTYEQYF. DNA of the CDR3: TGTGCCAGCCAGGCGGGACGGAAAACCTACGAGCAGTACTTC. V usage is TRBV28 and J usage is TRBJ2-7; possibly TRBD2 for D (6 bases). The germline V and J ends were trimmed by 8 bases and 2 bases, with 16 bases remaining between them. The V gene's germline CDR1 is MDHEN and CDR2 SYDVKM. The CDR3 is 14 amino acids.

J is TRBJ2-3 and V is TRBV7-2; unclear D gene. CDR1 is SGHTA, CDR2 FQGNSA, per germline. The CDR3 extends over 13 amino acids. V gave up 4 bases and J gave up 1 base, with 6 bases separating them. CDR3 loop: CASSSLGTDTQYF. Written as DNA, the CDR3 is TGTGCCAGCAGCTCCTTGGGCACAGATACGCAGTATTTT.

V gene TRBV18 combines with J gene TRBJ2-3; 13 bases fit TRBD2. CDR3 length equals 19 residues. Germline V lookup: CDR1 KGHSH, CDR2 LQKENI. The V segment lost 1 base and the J segment 1 base; nucleotides outside the gene matches: 8. The CDR3: CASSPQTSGRASGTDTQYF. CDR3 DNA: TGTGCCAGCTCACCACAAACTAGCGGGAGGGCCTCGGGCACAGATACGCAGTATTTT.

The V and J genes are TRBV4-1 and TRBJ1-4; D is unresolved. The CDR3 spans 13 residues. Germline CDR1 and CDR2: MGHRA and YSYEKL. Between the trimmed V and J ends, which lost 1 base and 10 bases, there was a span of 10 bases. CDR3 sequence reads: CASSQGVGRKLFF. The CDR3 nucleotides are TGCGCCAGCAGCCAAGGAGTAGGGCGAAAACTGTTTTTT.

This clone was detected many times. The chain uses TRBV5-4 and TRBJ2-7; tentative D call: TRBD2 (6 bases). The germline V gene encodes CDR1 SGHNT and CDR2 YYREEE (reference sequence). Trimming stripped 5 bases from V and 6 bases from J, with 15 bases between. The length of the CDR3 is 13 residues. CDR3 sequence (DNA): TGTGCCAGCAGAACTCGGGAGTCGGTCGAGCAGTACTTC. It codes for CASRTRESVEQYF.

This chain's CDR3 is CASSHDSSGNTIYF. The DNA for the CDR3 is TGCGCCAGCAGTCATGACAGCTCTGGAAACACCATATATTTT. The chain uses TRBV5-1 and TRBJ1-3, with D possibly TRBD1 on 5 matching bases. The CDR3 runs 14 residues. Trimming removed 5 bases from V and 0 bases from J, with 9 bases in between. Germline-derived CDR1 and CDR2 are SGHRS and YFSETQ.

In DNA form, the CDR3 reads TGTGCCAGCTGTCCACAGGGTGTGGGAAATGAAAAACTGTTTTTT. Translation gives CASCPQGVGNEKLFF. The chain carries TRBV7-9 and TRBJ1-4, with D perhaps matching TRBD1 (6 bases). Trimming stripped 8 bases from V and 5 bases from J, with 18 bases between. Germline assignment: CDR1 SEHNR and CDR2 FQNEAQ (reference sequence). The CDR3 is 15 residues long.

The gene calls are TRBV18 and TRBJ1-5, with unresolved D. The CDR3 sequence is 13 residues long. V was clipped by 2 bases and J by 5 bases, with 7 bases between them. Germline CDR1 is KGHSH and CDR2 is LQKENI. In nucleotides, the CDR3 is TGTGCCAGCTCACCAGGGATCTATCAGCCCCAGCATTTT. Translated, it gives CASSPGIYQPQHF.

The chain has TRBV5-4 and TRBJ2-5; D is perhaps TRBD1 (6 bases). The length of the CDR3 is 13 residues. In germline, CDR1 is SGHNT, CDR2 YYREEE (reference sequence). The V end was cut by 3 bases, the J end by 5 bases, with 11 bases between. This CDR3 reads CASSWGPLETQYF. The CDR3, as DNA: TGTGCCAGCAGCTGGGGGCCCCTTGAGACCCAGTACTTC.

In this sample, this clone turned up a few times. The rearrangement links TRBV5-1 to TRBJ1-2, with a weak D call TRBD1 (5 bases). The CDR3 loop spans 14 amino acids. Between the trimmed V and J ends, which lost 4 bases and 7 bases, there was a span of 17 bases. Per the germline V gene, CDR1 is SGHRS and CDR2 is YFSETQ. The CDR3 loop is CASSRSLGVFGYTF. The DNA for the CDR3 is TGCGCCAGCAGCCGCTCCCTAGGGGTTTTTGGCTACACCTTC.

The V call is TRBV5-1, the J call TRBJ1-5; D is ambiguous. The germline V gene has CDR1 SGHRS and CDR2 YFSETQ. V was pared by 5 bases and J by 0 bases, with 12 bases between. CDR3 length equals 15 residues. The CDR3: CASRENLYSNQPQHF. CDR3 nucleotides: TGCGCCAGCAGGGAGAACCTATATAGCAATCAGCCCCAGCATTTT.

V is TRBV11-2 and J is TRBJ1-4; weak D call: TRBD1 (5 bases). Trimming took 10 bases from V and 3 from J, leaving 18 bases between them. Germline values: CDR1 SGHAT, CDR2 FQNNGV. There are 15 residues in the CDR3. The CDR3, as DNA: TGTGCCATCAACTTCGGGGGGTCGGCTAATGAAAAACTGTTTTTT. Translated, it gives CAINFGGSANEKLFF.

The CDR3 sequence: CASSFTVANNYGYTF. The CDR3 DNA reads as TGTGCCAGCAGCTTCACGGTAGCCAATAACTATGGCTACACCTTC. The chain recombines TRBV7-2 with TRBJ1-2; no clear D. Looked up from germline, CDR1 is SGHTA and CDR2 is FQGNSA. Deletions cut 3 bases from V and 1 base from J, with 12 bases between. The CDR3 length is 15 residues.

The rearrangement links TRBV29-1 to TRBJ2-1; D is unclear. Per the germline V gene, CDR1 is SQVTM and CDR2 is ANQGSEA. Between the trimmed V and J ends, which lost 4 bases and 0 bases, there was a span of 13 bases. The CDR3 has 15 residues. The CDR3 DNA sequence: TGCAGCGTTGTTGGGCGGAAAAGCTCCTACAATGAGCAGTTCTTC. This encodes CSVVGRKSSYNEQFF.

This clone was counted between two and nine times. The chain recombines TRBV2 with TRBJ2-3; D call uncertain. This CDR3 has 14 amino acids. V was trimmed by 8 bases and J by 1 base, leaving 13 bases between them. Germline V CDR1 and CDR2: SNHLY, FYNNEI. The CDR3 DNA sequence: TGTGCCAGCGACCCCCGGACGGGCACAGATACGCAGTATTTT. Amino acid sequence: CASDPRTGTDTQYF.

The V and J genes are TRBV5-1 and TRBJ2-6; D is perhaps TRBD1 (6 bases). The CDR3 consists of 15 residues. Germline lookup yields CDR1 SGHRS and CDR2 YFSETQ. V dropped 2 bases and J dropped 3 bases, with 9 bases sitting between them. The CDR3 nucleotides are TGCGCCAGCAGCTTACAGGGTGGTGGGGCCAACGTCCTGACTTTC. Translating it yields CASSLQGGGANVLTF.

V gene TRBV6-5 combines with J gene TRBJ2-3; D remains unclear. This CDR3 is 15 amino acids long. Germline-derived CDR1 and CDR2 are MNHEY and SVGAGI. Trimming removed 6 bases at V and 0 bases at J, with 13 bases between. The DNA of the CDR3 is TGTGCCAGCAGCCCGTCAGGAGCTAGCACAGATACGCAGTATTTT. Residues: CASSPSGASTDTQYF.

The chain couples TRBV18 to TRBJ1-1; 11 positions agree with TRBD1. Losses at the gene ends were 6 bases for V and 4 bases for J; bases not matched to a gene: 10. Germline V gene sequence: CDR1 KGHSH, CDR2 LQKENI. The CDR3 loop spans 16 amino acids. The CDR3 sequence is CASSLFGGTGGTEAFF. The CDR3, as DNA: TGTGCCAGCTCGCTCTTTGGGGGGACAGGGGGCACTGAAGCTTTCTTT.